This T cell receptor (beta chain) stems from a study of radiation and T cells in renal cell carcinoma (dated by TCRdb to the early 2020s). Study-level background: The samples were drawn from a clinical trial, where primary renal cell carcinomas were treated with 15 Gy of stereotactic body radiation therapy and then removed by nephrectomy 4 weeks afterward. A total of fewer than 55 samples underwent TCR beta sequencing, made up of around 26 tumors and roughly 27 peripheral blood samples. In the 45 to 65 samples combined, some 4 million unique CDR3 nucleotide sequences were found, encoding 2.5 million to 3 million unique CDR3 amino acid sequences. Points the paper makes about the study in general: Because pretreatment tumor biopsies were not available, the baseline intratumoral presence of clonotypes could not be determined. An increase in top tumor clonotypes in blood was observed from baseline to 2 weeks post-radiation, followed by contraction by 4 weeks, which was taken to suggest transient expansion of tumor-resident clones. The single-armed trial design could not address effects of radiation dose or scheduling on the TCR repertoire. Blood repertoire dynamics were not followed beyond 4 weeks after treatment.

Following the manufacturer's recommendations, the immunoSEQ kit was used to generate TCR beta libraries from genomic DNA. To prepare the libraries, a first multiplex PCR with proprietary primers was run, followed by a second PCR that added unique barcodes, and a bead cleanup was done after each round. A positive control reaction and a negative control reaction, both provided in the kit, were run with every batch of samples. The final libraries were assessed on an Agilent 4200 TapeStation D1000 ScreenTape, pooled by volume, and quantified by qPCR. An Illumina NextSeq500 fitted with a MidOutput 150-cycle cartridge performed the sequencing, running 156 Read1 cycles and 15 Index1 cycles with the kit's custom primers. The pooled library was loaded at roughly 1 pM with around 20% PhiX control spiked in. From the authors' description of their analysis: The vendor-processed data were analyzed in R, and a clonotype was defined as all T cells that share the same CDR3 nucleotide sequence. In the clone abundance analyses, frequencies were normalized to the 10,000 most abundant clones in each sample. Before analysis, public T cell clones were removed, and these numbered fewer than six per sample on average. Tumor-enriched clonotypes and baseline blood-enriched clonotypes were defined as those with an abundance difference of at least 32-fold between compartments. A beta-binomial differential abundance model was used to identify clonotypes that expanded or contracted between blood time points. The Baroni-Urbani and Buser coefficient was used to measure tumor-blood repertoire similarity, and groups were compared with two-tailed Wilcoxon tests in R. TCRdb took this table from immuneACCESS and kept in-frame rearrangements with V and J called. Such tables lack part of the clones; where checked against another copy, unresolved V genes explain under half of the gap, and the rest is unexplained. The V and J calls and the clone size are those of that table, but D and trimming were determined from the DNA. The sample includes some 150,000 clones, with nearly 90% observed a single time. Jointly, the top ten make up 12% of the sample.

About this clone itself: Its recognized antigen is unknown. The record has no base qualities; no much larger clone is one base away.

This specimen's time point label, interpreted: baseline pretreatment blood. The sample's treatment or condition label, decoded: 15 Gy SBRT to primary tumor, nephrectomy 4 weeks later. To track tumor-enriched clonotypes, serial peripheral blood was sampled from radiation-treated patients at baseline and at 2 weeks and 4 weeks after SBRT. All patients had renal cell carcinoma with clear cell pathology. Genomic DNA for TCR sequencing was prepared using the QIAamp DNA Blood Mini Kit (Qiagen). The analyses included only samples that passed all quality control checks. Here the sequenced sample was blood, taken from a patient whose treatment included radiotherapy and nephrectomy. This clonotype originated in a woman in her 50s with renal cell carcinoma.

The CDR3 is CASSYSPGRAEQYF. The bases read TGTGCCAGCAGTTACTCACCGGGGAGGGCCGAGCAGTACTTC. The chain employs TRBV6-5 and TRBJ2-7; 7 bases in the middle match TRBD2. The CDR3 contains 14 residues, cysteine and phenylalanine counted. This entry keeps only the CDR3 DNA: 42 bases, framed from base 1. For this chain, trimming is 0 bases at the V end and 6 bases at the J end, and the number of junction bases without a gene match is 5. The germline V gene specifies MNHEY as CDR1 and SVGAGI as CDR2.